The 2 T cell receptor beta chains given below trace back to one sample, sequenced in a study of beta chain features in type 1 diabetes. Overall study results and limits: For Type 1 diabetes patients, all four CD4+ subsets carried TCRB CDR3s that were moderately but significantly shorter.

These TCRs' antigens remain unknown. The authors reverse transcribed all of the isolated RNA, so sequencing captured expressed TCRB transcripts. Generated by immunoSEQ multiplex PCR, the TCRdb table keeps only in-frame clones and is missing some. The table lists roughly 290,000 clones, over 14% of them singletons. Sequencing input: naive CD4+ T cells from blood. The origin of the receptors is a man younger than 35 with type 1 diabetes.

A remark on this clone: One end of the junction varies from germline; a read error may be responsible. V and J are TRBV5-5 and TRBJ2-3, with 7 positions matching TRBD1. CDR1 SGHKS and CDR2 YYEKEE come from the germline V gene (reference sequence). The CDR3 runs 16 residues. The CDR3 DNA reads TGTGCCAGCAGTTTGGCCGCAGGGGGATATGCAGATACGCAGTATTTT. Its translation: CASSLAAGGYADTQYF. Full variable domain (rest looked up from reference TRBV5-5 and TRBJ2-3): DAGVTQSPTHLIKTRGQQVTLRCSPISGHKSVSWYQQVLGQGPQFIFQYYEKEERGRGNFPDRFSARQFPNYSSELNVNALLLGDSALYLCASSLAAGGYADTQYFGPGTRLTVL.

The gene calls are TRBV4-2 and TRBJ2-2; 9 nucleotides line up with TRBD2. Germline V lookup: CDR1 LGHNA, CDR2 YNFKEQ. The length of the CDR3 is 18 residues. V dropped 4 bases and J dropped 5; count of bases not matched to a gene: 14. CDR3 amino acids: CASSPFSLGGRGTGELFF. CDR3 DNA sequence: TGTGCCAGCAGCCCATTCTCGTTGGGCGGGAGGGGTACCGGGGAGCTGTTTTTT.